One sample yielded the 26 T cell receptor beta chains listed below, sequenced in a study of radiation and T cells in renal cell carcinoma. Sequenced by immunoSEQ multiplex PCR; TCRdb stores in-frame clones only, minus some. The top ten clones hold 9.5% to 15% of a sample with roughly 130,000 clones, around nine tenths of them seen once. Stated time point: baseline pretreatment blood. Regarding treatment: 15 Gy SBRT to primary tumor, nephrectomy 4 weeks later. The sequences come from blood, collected from a patient whose treatment included radiotherapy and nephrectomy. The receptors were gathered from a woman in her fifties or sixties with renal cell carcinoma.

The gene calls are TRBV4-2 and TRBJ1-3; D unresolved. Trimming stripped 2 bases from V and 0 bases from J, with 14 bases between. Germline-derived CDR1 and CDR2 are LGHNA and YNFKEQ. The CDR3 extends over 17 amino acids. CDR3 residues: CASSQSPDVFSGNTIYF. As DNA, the CDR3 is TGTGCCAGCAGCCAAAGCCCGGACGTCTTCTCTGGAAACACCATATATTTT.

This chain links TRBV12-5 with TRBJ1-2; TRBD1 aligns across 8 bases. Germline V gives CDR1 LGHNT, CDR2 FRNRAP. Trimming took 0 bases from V and 8 from J; bases not matched to a gene: 23. CDR3 length: 20 residues. As DNA, the CDR3 is TGTGCTAGTGGTTTGGTACTAGGAGCTTTGCAGGGGGCTTATTTCGGGGGCTACACCTTC. Its translation is CASGLVLGALQGAYFGGYTF.

This chain connects TRBV7-6 to TRBJ2-2, with D possibly being TRBD2 (5 bases). Germline V gives CDR1 SGHVS, CDR2 FNYEAQ. CDR3 length equals 17 residues. Trimming pared 1 base from V and 2 bases from J, leaving 14 bases between. CDR3 sequence (DNA): TGTGCCAGCAGCTTAGTCGGCCCGGGGAGTAACACCGGGGAGCTGTTTTTT. Its translation: CASSLVGPGSNTGELFF.

V and J are TRBV5-1 and TRBJ1-2; tentative D call: TRBD1 (5 bases). V was cut by 0 bases and J by 2 bases, with 11 bases left in between. In germline, CDR1 is SGHRS, CDR2 YFSETQ. The CDR3 totals 15 residues. CDR3 nucleotides: TGCGCCAGCAGCTTGGCCTCGGGGGAAAACTATGGCTACACCTTC. Protein product: CASSLASGENYGYTF. The variable domain in full, completed from reference TRBV5-1 and TRBJ1-2, reads KAGVTQTPRYLIKTRGQQVTLSCSPISGHRSVSWYQQTPGQGLQFLFEYFSETQRNKGNFPGRFSGRQFSNSRSEMNVSTLELGDSALYLCASSLASGENYGYTFGSGTRLTVV.

The chain combines TRBV7-2 with TRBJ1-6, with 9 bases matching TRBD1. The CDR3 spans 17 residues. Per germline, CDR1 SGHTA and CDR2 FQGNSA. Trimming took 0 bases from V and 7 from J; bases not matched to a gene: 7. Here the CDR3 DNA reads TGTGCCAGCAGCTTAGCCCCCGTCGGACAGGGGAATTCACCCCTCCACTTT. Its translation: CASSLAPVGQGNSPLHF.

The table lists this clone with a count of one. The genes are TRBV19 and TRBJ2-1, with D perhaps matching TRBD2 (5 bases). CDR1 and CDR2 from the germline V gene are LNHDA and SQIVND (reference sequence). The germline V and J ends were trimmed by 3 bases and 8 bases, with 17 bases remaining between them. CDR3 length: 15 amino acids. Written as DNA, the CDR3 is TGTGCCAGTAGTATTTGGGTGTCGGGGTTGGATGAGCAGTTCTTC. Its translation is CASSIWVSGLDEQFF.

The chain combines TRBV20-1 with TRBJ1-6; D not certain. The V end lost 5 bases, the J end lost 14 bases, and 13 bases lay between the germline ends. Germline values: CDR1 DFQATT, CDR2 SNEGSKA (reference sequence). The CDR3 has 11 residues. The CDR3 spells CSARATGALHF. In DNA form, the CDR3 reads TGCAGTGCTCGCGCCACCGGGGCCCTCCACTTT.

The CDR3 DNA reads TGTGCCAGCTCAGGTTCGGGACTTAAGACAGATACGCAGTATTTT. This encodes CASSGSGLKTDTQYF. The chain uses TRBV18 and TRBJ2-3; a possible D gene is TRBD2 (6 bases). V was trimmed by 5 bases and J by 3 bases, leaving 15 bases between them. Germline CDR1 and CDR2: KGHSH and LQKENI. CDR3 size: 15 residues.

This clone was detected only once. This chain connects TRBV2 to TRBJ1-2; possible D gene TRBD1, 5 bases. The V and J ends lost 3 bases and 1 base respectively, with 6 bases between them. Germline-derived CDR1 and CDR2 are SNHLY and FYNNEI. The CDR3 is 13 amino acids. CDR3 in amino acids: CASSEGGNYGYTF. CDR3 nucleotides: TGTGCCAGCAGTGAGGGGGGTAACTATGGCTACACCTTC.

The rearrangement links TRBV19 to TRBJ1-1; TRBD1 is a possible D gene (5 bases). Germline V gives CDR1 LNHDA, CDR2 SQIVND (reference sequence). Trimming removed 10 bases at V and 2 bases at J, with 11 bases between. The CDR3 is 12 residues long. The CDR3 sequence: CATKGLNTEAFF. CDR3 DNA sequence: TGTGCCACCAAGGGACTAAACACTGAAGCTTTCTTT.

The chain couples TRBV9 to TRBJ2-3, with D tentatively TRBD1 (6 bases). CDR1 SGDLS and CDR2 YYNGEE come from the germline V gene. The CDR3 has 16 residues. Trimming removed 4 bases from V and 3 bases from J, with 18 bases in between. The CDR3 DNA reads as TGTGCCAGCAGCAAAATGGGAATAGGGGGAACAGATACGCAGTATTTT. It yields the protein CASSKMGIGGTDTQYF.

Comments on this clone: The same CDR3 arises from other DNA sequences in this sample as well. V usage is TRBV5-1 and J usage is TRBJ2-1; 7 nucleotides line up with TRBD2. The germline V gene encodes CDR1 SGHRS and CDR2 YFSETQ. The CDR3 runs to 15 residues. After removal of 5 bases from V and 0 bases from J, the junction contained 5 bases not matched to a gene. The CDR3 spells CASRLGGSSYNEQFF. CDR3 coding DNA: TGCGCCAGCAGACTTGGCGGGAGCTCCTACAATGAGCAGTTCTTC.

V gene TRBV7-2 combines with J gene TRBJ2-5, with D possibly being TRBD1 (5 bases). CDR1 SGHTA and CDR2 FQGNSA come from the germline V gene. This CDR3 contains 18 residues. V lost 2 bases and J 4 bases, leaving 23 bases between the germline ends. The CDR3 protein is CASSLKGIFESRGETQYF. CDR3 nucleotide sequence: TGTGCCAGCAGCTTAAAGGGTATTTTTGAGTCAAGGGGAGAGACCCAGTACTTC.

This chain uses TRBV6-5 with TRBJ1-2; 7 nucleotides line up with TRBD1. V trimming: 6 bases; J trimming: 3 bases; junction bases outside the gene matches: 7. The CDR3 is 14 residues long. CDR1 and CDR2 from the germline V gene are MNHEY and SVGAGI. The chain's CDR3 is CASRSTGAYYGYTF. DNA of the CDR3: TGTGCCAGCAGAAGCACAGGGGCTTACTATGGCTACACCTTC.

This clone was observed a few times. The V gene is TRBV30, the J gene TRBJ1-1; tentatively, D is TRBD1 (5 bases). Germline V lookup: CDR1 GTSNPN, CDR2 SVGIG (reference sequence). V lost 2 bases to trimming and J lost 2 bases, with 6 bases between them. The CDR3 is made up of 12 amino acids. The CDR3 loop is CAWSQGNTEAFF. CDR3 bases: TGTGCCTGGAGTCAGGGTAACACTGAAGCTTTCTTT.

The chain recombines TRBV4-3 with TRBJ2-7; D is uncertain. This CDR3 is built from 12 residues. The germline V gene has CDR1 LGHNA and CDR2 YSLEER. The V end was cut by 0 bases, the J end by 5 bases, with 5 bases between. The DNA of the CDR3 is TGCGCCAGCAGCCAAGATGGGCACGAGCAGTACTTC. It translates to CASSQDGHEQYF.

The rearrangement uses TRBV15 and TRBJ1-2; D is uncertain. Trimming removed 0 bases at V and 4 bases at J, with 15 bases between. The germline V gene encodes CDR1 LNHNV and CDR2 YYDKDF (reference sequence). This CDR3 comprises 16 residues. CDR3 nucleotide sequence: TGTGCCACCAGCAGAGAACGTGCCCCCTCGAGCTATGGCTACACCTTC. Amino acid sequence: CATSRERAPSSYGYTF.

This rearrangement joins TRBV7-3 to TRBJ2-5; a weak D match, TRBD2 (5 bases). There are 13 residues in the CDR3. Trimming shortened V by 2 bases and J by 1 base, and 5 bases separated the two germline ends. Germline-derived CDR1 and CDR2 are SGHTA and FQGTGA. The CDR3 here is CASSLEGQETQYF. The CDR3 DNA reads TGTGCCAGCAGCTTAGAGGGCCAAGAGACCCAGTACTTC.

CDR3 in DNA: TGTGCCAGCAGCTTGGGACTTCAGAGGGAGCAGTACTTC. This codes for CASSLGLQREQYF. The chain links TRBV5-6 to TRBJ2-7, with D uncertain. This CDR3 has 13 residues. Germline V gene data show CDR1 as SGHDT and CDR2 as YYEEEE. Trimming took 0 bases from V and 7 from J, leaving 11 bases between them.

The CDR3 sequence is CASSRDRNSPLHF. The CDR3 nucleotides read TGTGCCAGCTCCCGGGACAGGAATTCACCCCTCCACTTT. The chain joins TRBV2 to TRBJ1-6, with 8 bases identical to TRBD1. Germline values: CDR1 SNHLY, CDR2 FYNNEI. Losses at the gene ends were 8 bases for V and 7 bases for J; bases not matched to a gene: 4. The CDR3 is made up of 13 amino acids.

The chain uses TRBV5-1 and TRBJ2-3, with TRBD1 as a possible D gene (5 bases). Trimming stripped 0 bases from V and 2 bases from J, with 10 bases between. The CDR3 loop spans 15 amino acids. CDR1 and CDR2 (germline): SGHRS, YFSETQ. The CDR3 protein is CASSLEGVSTDTQYF. The CDR3, as DNA: TGCGCCAGCAGCTTGGAAGGGGTTTCCACAGATACGCAGTATTTT.

This clone was detected once. This chain uses TRBV2 with TRBJ1-1, with no clear D. The CDR3 covers 13 residues. The germline V gene encodes CDR1 SNHLY and CDR2 FYNNEI. V lost 3 bases and J lost 0, with 5 bases in between. CDR3 DNA: TGTGCCAGCAGTGATCCTATGAACACTGAAGCTTTCTTT. It encodes CASSDPMNTEAFF.

This chain joins TRBV7-2 and TRBJ2-5, with a weak D call TRBD1 (5 bases). CDR3 size: 14 residues. Germline CDR1 reads SGHTA; CDR2 reads FQGNSA. The V end was cut by 1 base, the J end by 1 base, with 7 bases between. The CDR3 DNA reads TGTGCCAGCAGCTTAGAGACAGTCCAAGAGACCCAGTACTTC. Translated: CASSLETVQETQYF.

The DNA for the CDR3 is TGTGCCAGCAGCTTAGTCGTGAACAGTAATCAGCCCCAGCATTTT. It codes for CASSLVVNSNQPQHF. The chain carries TRBV7-2 and TRBJ1-5, with D unclear. Germline assignment: CDR1 SGHTA and CDR2 FQGNSA. V dropped 1 base and J dropped 4 bases, with 11 bases sitting between them. This CDR3 is built from 15 residues.

J is TRBJ2-5 and V is TRBV5-4, with 13 bases lining up with TRBD2. The CDR3 loop spans 15 amino acids. Trimming cost V 4 bases and J 2 bases; bases outside gene matches: 2. The germline V gene encodes CDR1 SGHNT and CDR2 YYREEE (reference sequence). The CDR3 protein is CASSKGLAGQETQYF. As DNA, the CDR3 is TGTGCCAGCAGCAAGGGACTAGCGGGGCAAGAGACCCAGTACTTC.

This clone was seen only once. This chain joins TRBV6-5 and TRBJ2-1; TRBD2 might be the D (5 bases). V lost 6 bases to trimming and J lost 7 bases, with 7 bases between them. From germline, CDR1 is MNHEY and CDR2 SVGAGI. CDR3 length equals 11 residues. In nucleotides, the CDR3 is TGTGCCAGCAGAAGAGGGAATGAGCAGTTCTTC. It yields the protein CASRRGNEQFF.